What follows describes a single T cell receptor (beta chain). This record comes from a study of blood T cell repertoires in COVID-19. Across the whole study: The United States, Italy and Spain were the sources of the acute and convalescent COVID-19 samples. PBMCs, B-cell-depleted T cells, or T cells provided the cDNA or gDNA that made up the material.

Sequencing was performed with immunoSEQ multiplex PCR; in TCRdb, only in-frame clones are kept and a portion is missing. The sample consists of fewer than 300,000 clones, approximately 85% of them appearing once. Patients of the Seattle cohort, enrolled during active infection, were followed longitudinally. CDR1 and CDR2 from the germline V gene are SGHNT and YYREEE (reference sequence). V was pared by 1 base and J by 0 bases, with 2 bases of the junction left unmatched. This CDR3 spans 15 amino acids. Sequencing input: peripheral blood. This clonotype was obtained from a human donor with COVID-19, enrolled during active disease. The donor label of this sample is uncertain. This chain uses TRBV5-4 with TRBJ2-5; 8 nucleotides align to TRBD2. In DNA form, the CDR3 reads TGTGCCAGCAGCTTGAAGCGGGAGTACCAAGAGACCCAGTACTTC. This translates into CASSLKREYQETQYF.